This T cell receptor (beta chain) was documented in a study of blood T cell repertoires in COVID-19. Background on the study: Acute-phase and convalescent COVID-19 samples originated in the United States, Italy and Spain. Sources were T cells, B-cell-depleted T cells, or PBMCs; the material itself was cDNA or gDNA.

Per the study methods: Reference gene primer amplification in the assay estimated nucleated cell counts. Sequencing used immunoSEQ multiplex PCR; TCRdb keeps in-frame clones, though not all of them. V and J calls and clone size come straight from that table; D and trimming were deduced from the DNA. In the table there are some 81,000 clones, about 90% of which are singletons. There are 16 residues in the CDR3. Germline trimming cut 3 bases from V and 0 bases from J; bases unmatched to any gene: 2. CDR1 is MNHNS and CDR2 is SASEGT in the germline V gene. The sample comprised peripheral blood. This sequence originates from a woman between 45 and 65 years old in a cohort sampled during active COVID-19. This chain uses TRBV6-1 with TRBJ2-1, with 10 bases that match TRBD2. The CDR3 here is CASSDLAGGSYNEQFF. The CDR3 DNA reads as TGTGCCAGCAGTGACTTAGCGGGAGGCTCCTACAATGAGCAGTTCTTC.